These T cell receptor beta chains were read from a single sample in a study of blood T cell repertoires in COVID-19. Method: immunoSEQ multiplex PCR; TCRdb's copy keeps in-frame clones and lacks some. The repertoire includes 150,000 or so clones, around nine tenths of them detected once, and roughly 0.53% sits in the top ten. Sequenced sample: peripheral blood. The receptors shown here come from a man between 60 and 75 years old with COVID-19, enrolled during active disease. The CDR3 runs from the conserved cysteine through the conserved F or W. D genes are given only for firm matches. Clone size is not always given. Where it is, it says once, few, many or a class for expanded clones.

TGCGCCAGCAGCCAAGTAGTCGCTGGGACAAGCTGGGGCTACACCTTC CASSQVVAGTSWGYTF 16 . TRBV4-3 . TRBJ1-2
TGTGCCAGCAGCCGCGAACAGGGGTCGCAACCCTTACTCTACACCTTC CASSREQGSQPLLYTF 16 TRBD1 TRBV4-2 once TRBJ1-2
TGTGCCAGCACCCCCCGGAGGGGTTACAATGAGCAGTTCTTC CASTPRRGYNEQFF 14 . TRBV11-2 . TRBJ2-1
TGTGCCAGCAGTTACACAAACCAGGGCACCGGGGAGCTGTTTTTT CASSYTNQGTGELFF 15 . TRBV6-5 . TRBJ2-2
TGTGCCAGTAGTATAGGTGGGGGGAGCGGCGGGGAGCTGTTTTTT CASSIGGGSGGELFF 15 . TRBV19 . TRBJ2-2
TGTGCCAGCAGTCCACAGAACACCGGGGAGCTGTTTTTT CASSPQNTGELFF 13 . TRBV7-9 . TRBJ2-2
TGTGCCAGCAGTTATACCAGGGGCAATCAGCCCCAGCATTTT CASSYTRGNQPQHF 14 . TRBV6-5 . TRBJ1-5
TGTGCCAGTCTAGGGGTCCGCTACGAGCAGTACTTC CASLGVRYEQYF 12 . TRBV6-5 . TRBJ2-7
TGTGCCAGCAGCCATACTGACAGGGATACCCAGCATTTT CASSHTDRDTQHF 13 TRBD1 TRBV7-9 . TRBJ1-5
TGTGCCAGCAGCTATAGGGACAGGGGCCTCTCTAATGAAAAACTGTTTTTT CASSYRDRGLSNEKLFF 17 TRBD1 TRBV5-4 . TRBJ1-4
TGTGCCAGTAGCCGGACTAGCGGGAACTACGAGCAGTACTTC CASSRTSGNYEQYF 14 TRBD2 TRBV19 . TRBJ2-7
TGTGCCAGCAGCTTAGCGACGGGGGGGTCTAATGAAAAACTGTTTTTT CASSLATGGSNEKLFF 16 . TRBV7-2 . TRBJ1-4
TGTGCCAGCAGCTTACTAACAGGTCGGAGCTCCTACGAGCAGTACTTC CASSLLTGRSSYEQYF 16 . TRBV11-2 . TRBJ2-7
TGTGCCAGCAGCTTCTACTCGAGCACCGGGGAGCTGTTTTTT CASSFYSSTGELFF 14 . TRBV7-2 . TRBJ2-2
TGTGCCAGCAGCTTGACAGGGGCGAACACTGAAGCTTTCTTT CASSLTGANTEAFF 14 TRBD1 TRBV7-9 . TRBJ1-1
TGTGCCAGCAGCCCGAATACAGGGAGTGGATCACCCCTCCACTTT CASSPNTGSGSPLHF 15 . TRBV5-5 . TRBJ1-6